This paragraph covers one T cell receptor beta chain sequence. This clonotype was observed many times. The target of this receptor is not known. No base quality values were provided; no much bigger clone lies one nucleotide off. Unsorted PBMC libraries were generated from 2 million PBMCs stored in RNAlater at -80 °C until RNA extraction. Multiple sclerosis patients were enrolled in a US clinical protocol under which disease progression was evaluated by magnetic resonance imaging. Peripheral blood underwent Ficoll-Hypaque density gradient centrifugation to isolate PBMCs, which were then cryopreserved in liquid nitrogen. This entry comes from a study of neurological immune-mediated disorders (dated 2019 in TCRdb). Broadly, across the study: Among the roughly 35 multiple sclerosis patients, roughly 31 had relapsing-remitting MS and 3 had secondary progressive MS. Using UMI-based sequencing, the study compared peripheral blood TCR-beta repertoires from patients with HTLV-I-associated myelopathy (HAM/TSP), patients with multiple sclerosis, and healthy controls. Alongside PBMC samples, the set of about 97 TCR-beta libraries contained longitudinal samples, technical triplicates, and paired CD4+ and CD8+ T-cell subsets that had been sorted. The cohort was made up of about 65 subjects, consisting of roughly 15 HAM/TSP patients, 35 or so multiple sclerosis patients and about 20 healthy controls.

The V end gives up 5 bases and the J end 2 bases, leaving 8 bases in the junction not matched to a gene. From its cysteine to its phenylalanine, the CDR3 spans 15 amino acids. Only the CDR3 part of the read is kept: 45 bases, read in frame from the first base. cDNA was synthesized by template-switch 5'RACE using a primer carrying a 10-nucleotide random unique molecular identifier by which each TCR transcript was tagged. Every sequencing run yielded over 190 million TCR-beta sequences covering 15-18 subjects. The RNeasy kit was used to extract total RNA. TCR-beta VDJ regions were amplified with primers for the TCR constant region and the 5'RACE anchor, using the KAPA Real-time Library Amplification kit. A first PCR added sample indexes and Illumina adaptors, and a second PCR then raised library yield. After Ampure bead purification, the TCR product of roughly 650 bp was size-selected on a 2% E-gel SizeSelection system. Library quality was checked on a Bioanalyzer, concentration was measured with Qubit, and libraries were quantified with the Kapa Library Quantification kit before pooling. Paired-end 2 x 150 bp sequencing of the libraries was performed on an Illumina HiSeq 2500. To increase sequence diversity, roughly 24-32% phiX was spiked into each library pool. Per the authors' processing: Quality-filtered reads were processed with the UMI-based MiGEC pipeline, and over 85% of raw TCR sequences were removed by the MiGEC pipeline during error correction. IMGT germline references were used for aligning VDJ genes, and each clonotype was defined as a unique CDR3 amino acid sequence together with its V-J genes. VDJtools evaluated clonal expansion, Shannon diversity and CDR3 relatedness (CalcPairwiseDistances, ClusterSamples); CLCbio workbench built phylogenetic trees. Clones with at least 8 unique UMIs were defined as expanded, with this threshold being based on coefficient-of-variation modelling across technical triplicates. TCRdb passed the public sequencing reads through fastp at Q25 and MiXCR, retaining productive beta sequences. Every entry covers one CDR3 protein and lists the most common genes and DNA from its rows. The V and J calls shown here were made by TCRdb, not taken from the authors' results. Recorded for this sample are approximately 100,000 distinct CDR3 sequences; approximately 3.5% of them occurred a single time. The ten most abundant clones make up 2.9% of the sample.

Broad study findings and their caveats: TCR clonal expansion was highest in HAM/TSP patients and lowest in MS patients, with MS patients falling below even healthy controls. No identical CDR3 amino acid sequences were found to be shared among expanded clones across subjects, suggesting that TCR-beta repertoires were private in all groups. Repertoires from 18 of 34 MS patients were grouped by phylogenetic analysis into a cluster of related CDR3 sequences, suggesting a possible repertoire-level signature. The MS cluster was not associated with any clinical or MRI features, and the authors stated that larger cohorts are needed.

The receptor was derived from a woman between 45 and 65 years old with multiple sclerosis. In this chain, TRBV12-3 or TRBV12-4 is recombined with TRBJ1-2, with 7 central nucleotides matching TRBD1. The sequencing input was PBMCs. This receptor carries the CDR3 CASSPSGQINYGYTF. The DNA sequence reads TGTGCCAGCAGTCCCTCGGGACAGATAAACTATGGCTACACCTTC.